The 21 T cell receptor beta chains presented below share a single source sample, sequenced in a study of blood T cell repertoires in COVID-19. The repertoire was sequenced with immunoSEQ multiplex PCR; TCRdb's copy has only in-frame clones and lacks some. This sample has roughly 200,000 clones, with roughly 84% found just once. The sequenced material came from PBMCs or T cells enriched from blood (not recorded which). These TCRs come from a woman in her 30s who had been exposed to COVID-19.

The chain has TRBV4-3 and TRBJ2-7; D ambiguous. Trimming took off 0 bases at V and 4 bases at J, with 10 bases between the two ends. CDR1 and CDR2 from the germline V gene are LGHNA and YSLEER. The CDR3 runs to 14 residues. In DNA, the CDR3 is TGCGCCAGCAGCCAAGACGGCGGAGTTTACGAGCAGTACTTC. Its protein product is CASSQDGGVYEQYF.

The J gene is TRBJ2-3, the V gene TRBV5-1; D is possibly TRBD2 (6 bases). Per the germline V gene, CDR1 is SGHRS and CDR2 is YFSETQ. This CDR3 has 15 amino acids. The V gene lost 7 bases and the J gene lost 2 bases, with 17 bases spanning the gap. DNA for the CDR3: TGCGCCAGCTATTTGGAGGGGACTGACACAGATACGCAGTATTTT. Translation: CASYLEGTDTDTQYF.

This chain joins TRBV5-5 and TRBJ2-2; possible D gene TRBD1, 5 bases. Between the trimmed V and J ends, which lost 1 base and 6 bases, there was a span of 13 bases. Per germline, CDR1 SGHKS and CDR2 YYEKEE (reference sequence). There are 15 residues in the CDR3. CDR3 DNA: TGTGCCAGCAGCTTGCCCAGGGTGGCGGCCGGGGAGCTGTTTTTT. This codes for CASSLPRVAAGELFF.

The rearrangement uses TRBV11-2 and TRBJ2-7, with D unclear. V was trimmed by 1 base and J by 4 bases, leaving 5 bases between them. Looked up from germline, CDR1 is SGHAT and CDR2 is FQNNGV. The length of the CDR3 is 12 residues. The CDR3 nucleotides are TGTGCCAGCAGCTTAGTACAGTACGAGCAGTACTTC. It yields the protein CASSLVQYEQYF.

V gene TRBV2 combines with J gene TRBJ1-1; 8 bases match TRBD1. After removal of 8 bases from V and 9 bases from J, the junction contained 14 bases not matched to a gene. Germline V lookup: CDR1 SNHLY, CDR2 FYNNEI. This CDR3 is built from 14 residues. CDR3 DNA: TGTGCCAGCTATTACCGGGACAGGAGTACCCAAGCTTTCTTT. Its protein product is CASYYRDRSTQAFF.

The CDR3 coding sequence is TGTGCCATCAGTCGGGGGGGAGAGACCCAGTACTTC. Protein sequence: CAISRGGETQYF. This chain connects TRBV10-3 to TRBJ2-5, with 8 bases that match TRBD2. There are 12 residues in the CDR3. The J segment lost 4 bases and the V segment lost 5 bases, leaving 0 bases of the junction unmatched. The germline CDR1 and CDR2 sequences are ENHRY and SYGVKD.

The CDR3 reads CANTGTGNTGELFF. The CDR3 DNA reads as TGTGCCAACACGGGGACAGGAAACACCGGGGAGCTGTTTTTT. The rearrangement uses TRBV7-9 and TRBJ2-2, with 8 bases identical to TRBD1. From germline, CDR1 is SEHNR and CDR2 FQNEAQ (reference sequence). The CDR3 has 14 amino acids. V shed 10 bases and J 2 bases; nucleotides not matched to a gene: 6.

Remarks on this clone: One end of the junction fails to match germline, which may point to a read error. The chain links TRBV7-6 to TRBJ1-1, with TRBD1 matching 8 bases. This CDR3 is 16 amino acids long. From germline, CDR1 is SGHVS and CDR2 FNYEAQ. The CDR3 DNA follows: TGTGCCAGCAGCCTAGCAGGGGGCGCGATGAACACTGAAGCTTTCTTT. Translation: CASSLAGGAMNTEAFF. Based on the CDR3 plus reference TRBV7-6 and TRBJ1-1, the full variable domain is GAGVSQSPRYKVTKRGQDVALRCDPISGHVSLYWYRQALGQGPEFLTYFNYEAQQDKSGLPNDRFSAERPEGSISTLTIQRTEQRDSAMYRCASSLAGGAMNTEAFFGQGTRLTVV.

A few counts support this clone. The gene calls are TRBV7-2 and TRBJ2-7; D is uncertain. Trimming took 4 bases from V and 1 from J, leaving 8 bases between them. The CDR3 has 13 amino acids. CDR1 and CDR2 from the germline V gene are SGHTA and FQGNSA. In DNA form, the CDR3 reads TGTGCCAGCAGCTCACCACAATCCTACGAGCAGTACTTC. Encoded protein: CASSSPQSYEQYF.

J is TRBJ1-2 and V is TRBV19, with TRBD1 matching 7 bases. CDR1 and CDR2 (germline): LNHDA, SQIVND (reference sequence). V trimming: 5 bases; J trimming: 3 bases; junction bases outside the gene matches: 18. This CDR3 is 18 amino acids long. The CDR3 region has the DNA TGTGCCAGTAGTGCGACAGGGATAGTTCCCCCATCTTACTATGGCTACACCTTC. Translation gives CASSATGIVPPSYYGYTF.

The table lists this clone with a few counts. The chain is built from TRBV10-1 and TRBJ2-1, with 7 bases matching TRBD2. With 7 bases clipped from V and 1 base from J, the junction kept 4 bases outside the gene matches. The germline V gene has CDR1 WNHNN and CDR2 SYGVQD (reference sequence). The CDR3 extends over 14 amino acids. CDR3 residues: CASMRGGSYNEQFF. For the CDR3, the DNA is TGCGCCAGCATGCGCGGGGGATCCTACAATGAGCAGTTCTTC.

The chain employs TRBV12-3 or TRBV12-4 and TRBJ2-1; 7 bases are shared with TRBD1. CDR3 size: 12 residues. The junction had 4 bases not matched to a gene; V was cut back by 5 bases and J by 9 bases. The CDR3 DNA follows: TGTGCCAGCAGTAGACAGGGTTTTGAGCAGTTCTTC. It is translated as CASSRQGFEQFF.

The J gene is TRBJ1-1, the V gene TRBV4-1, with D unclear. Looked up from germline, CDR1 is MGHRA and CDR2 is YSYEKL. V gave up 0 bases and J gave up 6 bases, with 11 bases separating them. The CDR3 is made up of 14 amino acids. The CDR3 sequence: CASSQESGFPEAFF. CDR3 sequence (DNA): TGCGCCAGCAGCCAAGAGTCCGGGTTTCCTGAAGCTTTCTTT.

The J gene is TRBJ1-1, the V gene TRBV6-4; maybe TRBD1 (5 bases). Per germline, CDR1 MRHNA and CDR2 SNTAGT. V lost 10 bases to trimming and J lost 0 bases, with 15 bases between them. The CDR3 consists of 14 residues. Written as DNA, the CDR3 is TGTGCCACCCGTAAGGGGCCCTTGAACACTGAAGCTTTCTTT. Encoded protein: CATRKGPLNTEAFF.

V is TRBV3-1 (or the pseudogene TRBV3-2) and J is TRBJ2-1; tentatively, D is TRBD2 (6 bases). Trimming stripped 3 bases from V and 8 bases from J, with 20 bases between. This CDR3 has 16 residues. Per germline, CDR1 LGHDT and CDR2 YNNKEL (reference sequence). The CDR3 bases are TGTGCCAGCAGCCAGGGCCTAGCGTTCCGAAGGGATGAGCAGTTCTTC. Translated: CASSQGLAFRRDEQFF.

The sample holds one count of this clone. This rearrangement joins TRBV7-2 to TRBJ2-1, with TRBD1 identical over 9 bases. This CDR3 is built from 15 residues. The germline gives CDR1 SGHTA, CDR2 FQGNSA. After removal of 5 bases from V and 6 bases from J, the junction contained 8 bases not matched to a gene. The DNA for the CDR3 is TGTGCCAGCAGCCCCGTTGGGGGACAGGGCAATGAGCAGTTCTTC. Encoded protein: CASSPVGGQGNEQFF. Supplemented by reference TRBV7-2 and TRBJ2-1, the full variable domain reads GAGVSQSPSNKVTEKGKDVELRCDPISGHTALYWYRQSLGQGLEFLIYFQGNSAPDKSGLPSDRFSAERTGGSVSTLTIQRTQQEDSAVYLCASSPVGGQGNEQFFGPGTRLTVL.

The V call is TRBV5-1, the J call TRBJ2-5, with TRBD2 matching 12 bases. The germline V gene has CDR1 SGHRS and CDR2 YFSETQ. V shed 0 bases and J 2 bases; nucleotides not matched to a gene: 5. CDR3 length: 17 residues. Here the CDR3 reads CASSLAGGLAGQETQYF. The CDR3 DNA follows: TGCGCCAGCAGCTTGGCCGGAGGACTAGCGGGACAAGAGACCCAGTACTTC.

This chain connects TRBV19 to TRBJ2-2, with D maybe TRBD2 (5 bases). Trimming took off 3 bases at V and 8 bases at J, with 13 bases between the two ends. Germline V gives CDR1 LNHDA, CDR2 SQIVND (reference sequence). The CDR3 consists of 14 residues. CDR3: CASSIPGVMGELFF. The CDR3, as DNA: TGTGCCAGTAGTATTCCCGGGGTAATGGGGGAGCTGTTTTTT.

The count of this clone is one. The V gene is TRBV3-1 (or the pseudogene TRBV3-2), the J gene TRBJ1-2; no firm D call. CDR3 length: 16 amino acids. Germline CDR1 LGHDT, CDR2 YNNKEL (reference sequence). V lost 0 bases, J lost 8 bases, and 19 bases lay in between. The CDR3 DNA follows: TGTGCCAGCAGCCAAGATTCACGGTCGGAGATGTGGGGCTACACCTTC. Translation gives CASSQDSRSEMWGYTF.

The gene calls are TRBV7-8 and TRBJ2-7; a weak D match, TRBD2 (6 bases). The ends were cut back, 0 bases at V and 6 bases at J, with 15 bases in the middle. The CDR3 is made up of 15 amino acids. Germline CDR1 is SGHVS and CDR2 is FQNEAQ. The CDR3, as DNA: TGTGCCAGCAGCTTAGCCTCGGGAGTTGGGTTCGAGCAGTACTTC. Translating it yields CASSLASGVGFEQYF.

The CDR3 protein is CASSSSGEPQHF. The CDR3 DNA reads TGTGCCAGCAGTTCGTCGGGGGAGCCCCAGCATTTT. The chain joins TRBV6-5 to TRBJ1-5, with a possible D match to TRBD1 (5 bases). V was cut by 4 bases and J by 8 bases, with 9 bases left in between. The CDR3 is 12 amino acids. Germline CDR1 and CDR2: MNHEY and SVGAGI.